Listed here are 9 T cell receptor beta chains from one sample, sequenced in a study of beta chain features in type 1 diabetes. The entirety of the isolated RNA underwent reverse transcription, so expressed TCRB transcripts were sequenced. Clones were sequenced by immunoSEQ multiplex PCR, and TCRdb holds only the in-frame ones, with some missing. The data contain approximately 250,000 clones, about 10% of them singletons. What was sequenced was naive CD4+ T cells from blood. The origin of the receptors is a woman between 18 and 29 years old in good health.

The CDR3 loop is CATSRDVVASGRLYEQYF. The CDR3 DNA follows: TGTGCCACCAGCAGAGATGTGGTGGCTAGCGGGAGGTTGTACGAGCAGTACTTC. J is TRBJ2-7 and V is TRBV15, with 11 bases aligning to TRBD2. This CDR3 comprises 18 residues. V gave up 0 bases and J gave up 4 bases; unmatched junction bases: 11. From germline, CDR1 is LNHNV and CDR2 YYDKDF (reference sequence).

This clone has only a few counts. V is TRBV11-2 and J is TRBJ1-4, with 7 bases lining up with TRBD1. The CDR3 extends over 15 amino acids. The germline CDR1 and CDR2 sequences are SGHAT and FQNNGV. J gave up 7 bases and V 1 base, and 6 bases lay outside the gene matches. This chain's CDR3 is CASSLGGGAVEKLFF. Here the CDR3 DNA reads TGTGCCAGCAGCTTAGGAGGGGGCGCGGTTGAAAAACTGTTTTTT.

V gene TRBV5-1 combines with J gene TRBJ1-5; no firm D call. The CDR3 contains 14 residues. The ends were cut back, 4 bases at V and 7 bases at J, with 15 bases in the middle. CDR1 SGHRS and CDR2 YFSETQ come from the germline V gene. The CDR3 loop reads CASSPAGGGQPQHF. CDR3 nucleotides: TGCGCCAGCAGCCCCGCAGGAGGCGGACAGCCCCAGCATTTT.

This clone was counted a few times. Here the CDR3 reads CASSLGTGRETQYF. In DNA form, the CDR3 reads TGCGCCAGCAGCTTGGGGACAGGGAGAGAGACCCAGTACTTC. The rearrangement uses TRBV5-1 and TRBJ2-5; the match to TRBD1 covers 8 bases. This CDR3 region has 14 residues. With 0 bases clipped from V and 4 bases from J, the junction kept 2 bases outside the gene matches. Germline V gene sequence: CDR1 SGHRS, CDR2 YFSETQ.

The V gene is TRBV30, the J gene TRBJ1-1; TRBD1 might be the D (5 bases). The CDR3 runs 14 residues. V was trimmed by 0 bases and J by 4 bases, leaving 12 bases between them. Looked up from germline, CDR1 is GTSNPN and CDR2 is SVGIG (reference sequence). Here the CDR3 reads CAWSVRGWGTEAFF. CDR3 sequence (DNA): TGTGCCTGGAGTGTACGGGGGTGGGGCACTGAAGCTTTCTTT.

This clone was picked up a small number of times. The rearrangement joins TRBV18 to TRBJ1-1; perhaps TRBD1 as D (6 bases). Germline V gene data show CDR1 as KGHSH and CDR2 as LQKENI. Trimming left V 4 bases short and J 1 base short, with 7 bases between. The CDR3 is made up of 13 amino acids. CDR3 DNA: TGTGCCAGCTCACGGGACAAGAACACTGAAGCTTTCTTT. Amino acids: CASSRDKNTEAFF.

The CDR3 nucleotides read TGTGCCAGCCGCGGGGACGGGGATGGCTACACCTTC. Its protein product is CASRGDGDGYTF. The chain links TRBV2 to TRBJ1-2; a possible D gene is TRBD1 (5 bases). Germline values: CDR1 SNHLY, CDR2 FYNNEI. The CDR3 has 12 amino acids. Trimming took 8 bases from V and 6 from J, leaving 13 bases between them.

The chain has TRBV5-1 and TRBJ2-7; perhaps TRBD2 as D (5 bases). V lost 1 base and J 7 bases, leaving 9 bases between the germline ends. The CDR3 runs 12 residues. Germline V lookup: CDR1 SGHRS, CDR2 YFSETQ. The CDR3, as DNA: TGCGCCAGCAGCTTGCCCGAGGGAGAGCAGTACTTC. This encodes CASSLPEGEQYF.

This clone was counted many times. J is TRBJ2-1 and V is TRBV5-6, with 12 bases identical to TRBD2. Per germline, CDR1 SGHDT and CDR2 YYEEEE. The CDR3 runs 15 residues. V was clipped by 4 bases and J by 4 bases; unmatched bases: 3. The CDR3 loop is CASSQGTSGYNEQFF. The CDR3 coding sequence is TGTGCCAGCAGCCAAGGGACTAGCGGGTACAATGAGCAGTTCTTC.